This TCR beta chain was identified in a study of beta chain features in type 1 diabetes. General observations from the study: Among all four CD4+ subsets, Type 1 diabetes patients had TCRB CDR3s that were moderately but significantly shorter.

Concerning this clone: Its antigen is not known.

Since all of the isolated RNA was reverse transcribed, expressed TCRB transcripts were what got sequenced. The method was immunoSEQ multiplex PCR; TCRdb's version includes in-frame clones alone and lacks a portion of them. Counted here are about 260,000 clones, approximately 25% occurring once; the ten biggest clones make up roughly 0.011%. Germline CDR1 and CDR2: SGDLS and YYNGEE. V was clipped by 2 bases and J by 3 bases, with 11 bases between them. The CDR3 runs to 14 residues. The sequencing sample was made of naive CD4+ T cells from blood. The TCR was taken from a young woman with type 1 diabetes. The chain uses TRBV9 and TRBJ1-1, with D possibly TRBD1 on 5 matching bases. The CDR3 loop reads CASSVAGGDTEAFF. CDR3 sequence (DNA): TGTGCCAGCAGCGTGGCTGGGGGGGACACTGAAGCTTTCTTT.